This is a list of T cell receptor beta chains from one sample in a study of blood T cell repertoires in COVID-19. The method was immunoSEQ multiplex PCR; TCRdb's version includes in-frame clones alone and lacks a portion of them. Found here are roughly 38,000 clones, approximately 90% of them singletons; the top ten hold around 20%. Source material: peripheral blood. The receptors were sampled from a man aged 50 or older in a cohort sampled during active COVID-19. Each CDR3 is given with its conserved first and last residue. Fields, in order: CDR3 DNA, CDR3 protein, J gene, V gene, D gene, clone size. D genes are given only for firm matches. Where a row states a size, it is once, few, many or the class of an expanded clone; other rows omit it.

CDR3nt: TGTGCCAGCAGTTCGGGACAGCCTGAGGAGCCCCAGCATTTT
CDR3aa: CASSSGQPEEPQHF
j_gene: TRBJ1-5
v_gene: TRBV6-5
d_gene: TRBD1
abundance: -

CDR3nt: TGTGCCAGCAGCCGAGGAAATCAGCCCCAGCATTTT
CDR3aa: CASSRGNQPQHF
j_gene: TRBJ1-5
v_gene: TRBV14
d_gene: -
abundance: -

CDR3nt: TGTGCCAGTAGTATACACGGTAATCAGCCCCAGCATTTT
CDR3aa: CASSIHGNQPQHF
j_gene: TRBJ1-5
v_gene: TRBV19
d_gene: -
abundance: -

CDR3nt: TGTGCCAGCAGCCCCCTAGATAGAGAGGTCGGAGATACGCAGTATTTT
CDR3aa: CASSPLDREVGDTQYF
j_gene: TRBJ2-3
v_gene: TRBV14
d_gene: -
abundance: -

CDR3nt: TGTGCCAGCAGCCAAGATTTGGCAGGGGGCGAGACCCAGTACTTC
CDR3aa: CASSQDLAGGETQYF
j_gene: TRBJ2-5
v_gene: TRBV14
d_gene: TRBD1
abundance: -

CDR3nt: TGCGCCAGCAGTGAGTCCCGGGGTTTGAACACTGAAGCTTTCTTT
CDR3aa: CASSESRGLNTEAFF
j_gene: TRBJ1-1
v_gene: TRBV10-1
d_gene: -
abundance: -

CDR3nt: TGTGCCACCAGTGACCCGACTAGCGGGTCAACGCAGTATTTT
CDR3aa: CATSDPTSGSTQYF
j_gene: TRBJ2-3
v_gene: TRBV24-1
d_gene: TRBD2
abundance: -

CDR3nt: TGTGCCAGCAGTTTAGGGCAGGCCTATGGCTACACCTTC
CDR3aa: CASSLGQAYGYTF
j_gene: TRBJ1-2
v_gene: TRBV27
d_gene: -
abundance: -

CDR3nt: TGTGCCAGCAGTGAAGCGGGACTTATGAACACTGAAGCTTTCTTT
CDR3aa: CASSEAGLMNTEAFF
j_gene: TRBJ1-1
v_gene: TRBV2
d_gene: -
abundance: -

CDR3nt: TGCGCCAGCAGCCAGGGGCGACAGGGTCCTGGCTACACCTTC
CDR3aa: CASSQGRQGPGYTF
j_gene: TRBJ1-2
v_gene: TRBV4-1
d_gene: TRBD1
abundance: -

CDR3nt: TGTGCCAGCAGCCCGCAACCGGGACACCTGAACACTGAAGCTTTCTTT
CDR3aa: CASSPQPGHLNTEAFF
j_gene: TRBJ1-1
v_gene: TRBV11-3
d_gene: -
abundance: -

CDR3nt: TGTGCCAGCAGCTTTGAAAGCGGGGGGGCCTACAATGAGCAGTTCTTC
CDR3aa: CASSFESGGAYNEQFF
j_gene: TRBJ2-1
v_gene: TRBV7-2
d_gene: TRBD2
abundance: -

CDR3nt: TGTGCCAGTAGTCCTTGGGCTACAGGGGTGGGCACTGAAGCTTTCTTT
CDR3aa: CASSPWATGVGTEAFF
j_gene: TRBJ1-1
v_gene: TRBV19
d_gene: TRBD1
abundance: -

CDR3nt: TGTGCCGGCCCTCCCCTGAGGGGACTTGTCTACGAGCAGTACTTC
CDR3aa: CAGPPLRGLVYEQYF
j_gene: TRBJ2-7
v_gene: TRBV6-4
d_gene: -
abundance: -

CDR3nt: TGTGCCACCAGCAGTAGCCCCGGGGAGACCCAGTACTTC
CDR3aa: CATSSSPGETQYF
j_gene: TRBJ2-5
v_gene: TRBV15
d_gene: -
abundance: -

CDR3nt: TGTGCCAGCAGCGTAGACTTTCCTTACAATGAGCAGTTCTTC
CDR3aa: CASSVDFPYNEQFF
j_gene: TRBJ2-1
v_gene: TRBV9
d_gene: -
abundance: -

CDR3nt: TGTGCCACCAGCAGCAGGACAGGGGGCACTGAAGCTTTCTTT
CDR3aa: CATSSRTGGTEAFF
j_gene: TRBJ1-1
v_gene: TRBV15
d_gene: TRBD1
abundance: -

CDR3nt: TGTGCCAGCAGTGAAACTAAGGGGGGGGACATGGCGGGTCAGCCCCAGCATTTT
CDR3aa: CASSETKGGDMAGQPQHF
j_gene: TRBJ1-5
v_gene: TRBV6-1
d_gene: -
abundance: once